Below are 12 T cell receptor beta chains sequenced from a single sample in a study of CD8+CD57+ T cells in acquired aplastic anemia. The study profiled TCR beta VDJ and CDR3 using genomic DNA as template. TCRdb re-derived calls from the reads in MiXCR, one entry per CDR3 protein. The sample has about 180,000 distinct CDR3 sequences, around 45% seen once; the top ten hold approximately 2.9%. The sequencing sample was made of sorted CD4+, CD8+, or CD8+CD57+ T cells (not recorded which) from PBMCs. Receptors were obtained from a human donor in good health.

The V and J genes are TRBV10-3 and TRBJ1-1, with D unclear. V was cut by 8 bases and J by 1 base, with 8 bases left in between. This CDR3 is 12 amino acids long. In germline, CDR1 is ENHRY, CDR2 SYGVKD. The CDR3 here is CAIGPGNTEAFF. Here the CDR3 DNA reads TGTGCCATCGGGCCAGGGAACACTGAAGCTTTCTTT.

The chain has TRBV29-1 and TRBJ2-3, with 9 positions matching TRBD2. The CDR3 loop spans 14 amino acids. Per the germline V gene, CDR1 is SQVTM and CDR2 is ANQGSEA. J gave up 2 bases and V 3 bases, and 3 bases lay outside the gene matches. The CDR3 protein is CSVEASGITDTQYF. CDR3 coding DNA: TGCAGCGTTGAGGCTAGCGGGATCACAGATACGCAGTATTTT.

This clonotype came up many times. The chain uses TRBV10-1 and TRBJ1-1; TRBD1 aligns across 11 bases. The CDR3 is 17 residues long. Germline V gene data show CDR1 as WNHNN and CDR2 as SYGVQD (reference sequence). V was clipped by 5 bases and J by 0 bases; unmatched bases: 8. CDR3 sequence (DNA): TGCGCCAGCAGTCCGGACAGGGGGCGGCTCATGAACACTGAAGCTTTCTTT. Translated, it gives CASSPDRGRLMNTEAFF.

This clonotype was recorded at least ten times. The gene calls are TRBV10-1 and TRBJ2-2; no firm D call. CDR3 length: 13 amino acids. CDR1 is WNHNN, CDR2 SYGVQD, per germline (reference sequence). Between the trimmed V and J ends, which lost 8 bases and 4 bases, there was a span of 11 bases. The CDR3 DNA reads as TGCGCCAGCTCGGCGTCGGGCACCGGGGAGCTGTTTTTT. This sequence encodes CASSASGTGELFF.

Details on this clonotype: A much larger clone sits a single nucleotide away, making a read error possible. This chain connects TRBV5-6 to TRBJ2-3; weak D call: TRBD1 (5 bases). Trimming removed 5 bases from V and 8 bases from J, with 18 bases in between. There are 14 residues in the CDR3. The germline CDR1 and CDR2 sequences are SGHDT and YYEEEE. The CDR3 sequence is CASSVKGSPSTQYF. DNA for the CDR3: TGTGCCAGCAGTGTAAAGGGGTCTCCGTCTACGCAGTATTTT.

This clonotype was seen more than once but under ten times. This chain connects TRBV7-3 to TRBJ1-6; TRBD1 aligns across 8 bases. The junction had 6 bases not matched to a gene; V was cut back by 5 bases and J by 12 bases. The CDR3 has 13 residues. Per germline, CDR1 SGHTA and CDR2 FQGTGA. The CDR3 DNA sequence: TGTGCCAGCAGCCTCGGACAGGGAGGACCCCTCCACTTT. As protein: CASSLGQGGPLHF.

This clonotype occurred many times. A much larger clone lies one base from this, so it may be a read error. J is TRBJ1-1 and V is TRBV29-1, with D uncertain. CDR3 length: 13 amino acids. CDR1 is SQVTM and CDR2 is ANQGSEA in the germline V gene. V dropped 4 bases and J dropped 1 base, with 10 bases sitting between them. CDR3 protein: CSVVQITNTEAFF. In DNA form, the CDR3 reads TGCAGCGTTGTTCAAATCACGAACACTGAAGCTTTCTTT.

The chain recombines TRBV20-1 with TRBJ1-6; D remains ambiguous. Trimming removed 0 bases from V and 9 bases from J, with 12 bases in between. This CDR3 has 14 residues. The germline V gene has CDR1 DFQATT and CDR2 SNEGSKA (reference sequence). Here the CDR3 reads CSARDRFLLSPLHF. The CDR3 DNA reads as TGCAGTGCTAGAGATCGATTCCTCCTTTCACCCCTCCACTTT.

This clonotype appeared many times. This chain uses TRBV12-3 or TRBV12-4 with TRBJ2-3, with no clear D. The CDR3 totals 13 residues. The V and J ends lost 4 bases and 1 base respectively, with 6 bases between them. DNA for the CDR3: TGTGCCAGCAGTTGGCCCGGCACAGATACGCAGTATTTT. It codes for CASSWPGTDTQYF.

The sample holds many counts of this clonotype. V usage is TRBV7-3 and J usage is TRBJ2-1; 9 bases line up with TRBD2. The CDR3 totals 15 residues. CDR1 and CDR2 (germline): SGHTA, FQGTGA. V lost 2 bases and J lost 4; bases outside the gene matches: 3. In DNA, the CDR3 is TGTGCCAGCAGCTTAGGGGCGGGGGGGTACAATGAGCAGTTCTTC. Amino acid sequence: CASSLGAGGYNEQFF.

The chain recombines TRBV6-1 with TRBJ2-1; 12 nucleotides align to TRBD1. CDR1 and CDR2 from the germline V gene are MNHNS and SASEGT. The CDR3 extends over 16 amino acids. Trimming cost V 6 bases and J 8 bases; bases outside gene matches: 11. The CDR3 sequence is CASSRGGGTGGHEQFF. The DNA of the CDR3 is TGTGCCAGCAGCCGAGGGGGGGGGACAGGGGGCCATGAGCAGTTCTTC.

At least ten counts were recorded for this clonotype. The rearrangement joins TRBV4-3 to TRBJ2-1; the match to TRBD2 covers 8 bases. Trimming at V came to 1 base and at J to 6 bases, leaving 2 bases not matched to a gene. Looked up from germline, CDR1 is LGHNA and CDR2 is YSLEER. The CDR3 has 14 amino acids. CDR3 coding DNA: TGCGCCAGCAGCCAAGGCGGGGGGTTCAATGAGCAGTTCTTC. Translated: CASSQGGGFNEQFF.